This T cell receptor (beta chain) was identified in a study of blood T cell repertoires in COVID-19. Study-level background: The study drew acute and convalescent COVID-19 samples from the United States, Italy and Spain. PBMCs, B-cell-depleted T cells, or T cells provided the cDNA or gDNA that made up the material.

V lost 6 bases to trimming and J lost 6 bases; unmatched junction nucleotides: 7. Per the germline V gene, CDR1 is LNHDA and CDR2 is SQIVND (reference sequence). The CDR3 runs 15 residues. Original processing methods: How many nucleated cells were present was estimated from reference gene primer amplification. Profiling relied on immunoSEQ multiplex PCR, and the TCRdb table lists in-frame clones only, not all of them. V and J calls and clone size are copied from that table; D and trimming were computed from the DNA. Of more than 85,000 clones in the sample, around four fifths were seen once. What was sequenced was peripheral blood. This TCR came from a middle-aged man with active or convalescent COVID-19. The chain uses TRBV19 and TRBJ1-6; TRBD1 agrees at 8 bases. CDR3: CASRPRGQGNSPLHF. The DNA for the CDR3 is TGTGCCAGTAGACCCCGAGGACAGGGTAATTCACCCCTCCACTTT.